One and the same sample provided the 27 T cell receptor beta chains below, sequenced in a study of breast tumors, draining lymph nodes, adjacent tissues. Each CDR3 protein is one row after TCRdb ran MiXCR on the multiplex PCR reads. This table has about 31,000 distinct CDR3 sequences, approximately 63% appearing once. The sample comprised breast tumor tissue. The origin of the receptors is a female donor with breast cancer. Some clones in this sample may be carry-over from other donors' samples.

Here the CDR3 DNA reads TGTGCCAGCAGTGAGGAGGGTTGGATTGAAAAACTGTTTTTT. Its protein product is CASSEEGWIEKLFF. The chain couples TRBV25-1 to TRBJ1-4; D not certain. CDR1 is MGHDK and CDR2 is SYGVNS in the germline V gene. CDR3 length: 14 residues. V was pared by 3 bases and J by 7 bases, with 12 bases between.

The J gene is TRBJ1-4, the V gene TRBV14; D is unresolved. The CDR3 contains 14 residues. Germline CDR1 and CDR2: SGHDN and FVKESK. The V end was cut by 3 bases, the J end by 7 bases, with 12 bases between. CDR3 nucleotides: TGTGCCAGCAGCCAGGGGATTGCCGGTGAAAAACTGTTTTTT. Translated: CASSQGIAGEKLFF. The whole variable domain, remainder taken from reference TRBV14 and TRBJ1-4, is EAGVTQFPSHSVIEKGQTVTLRCDPISGHDNLYWYRRVMGKEIKFLLHFVKESKQDESGMPNNRFLAERTGGTYSTLKVQPAELEDSGVYFCASSQGIAGEKLFFGSGTQLSVL.

About this clonotype: Lacking the conserved final phenylalanine or tryptophan, this CDR3 likely reflects a read error. The chain has TRBV7-2 and TRBJ2-1; 7 bases align to TRBD2. The CDR3 has 11 amino acids. Germline lookup yields CDR1 SGHTA and CDR2 FQGNSA. Trimming removed 1 base from V and 13 bases from J; junction bases left unmatched: 1. CDR3: CASSLGGSQFL. The CDR3 bases are TGTGCCAGCAGCTTAGGCGGGAGTCAGTTCCTC.

Regarding this clonotype: One end of the junction varies from germline; a read error may be responsible. This rearrangement joins TRBV7-8 to TRBJ1-2; D remains ambiguous. Germline-derived CDR1 and CDR2 are SGHVS and FQNEAQ. CDR3 length equals 11 residues. The CDR3 nucleotides are TGTGCCGGCAGCTCCGTGGGGTTCTACACCTTC. Its protein is CAGSSVGFYTF.

This clonotype was detected ten times or more. This could be a read error, since a much larger clone is one nucleotide away. The chain has TRBV20-1 and TRBJ2-1; D unresolved. In germline, CDR1 is DFQATT, CDR2 SNEGSKA (reference sequence). The CDR3 contains 15 residues. This CDR3 is CSANGRTSSSNEQFF. CDR3 coding DNA: TGCAGTGCAAACGGACGAACAAGCTCCTCCAATGAGCAGTTCTTC.

In nucleotides, the CDR3 is TGTGCCATCAGTGCCTCCAGCGGTTCCTACGAGCAGTACTTC. Its translation: CAISASSGSYEQYF. The chain employs TRBV30 and TRBJ2-7, with D perhaps TRBD2 (5 bases). Germline values: CDR1 GTSNPN, CDR2 SVGIG (reference sequence). The CDR3 runs to 14 residues. V dropped 8 bases and J dropped 1 base, with 18 bases sitting between them.

V gene TRBV7-8 combines with J gene TRBJ2-6, with D possibly matching TRBD2 (6 bases). Germline-derived CDR1 and CDR2 are SGHVS and FQNEAQ. The CDR3 sequence is 15 residues long. V lost 5 bases and J lost 0, with 8 bases in between. CDR3 nucleotide sequence: TGTGCCAGCAGCGGAGGGCTCTCTGGGGCCAACGTCCTGACTTTC. It yields the protein CASSGGLSGANVLTF.

CDR3 region: CASRLKTGRSPLHF. CDR3 sequence (DNA): TGTGCCAGCAGACTTAAGACAGGGCGGTCACCCCTCCACTTT. The chain is built from TRBV28 and TRBJ1-6; 7 nucleotides line up with TRBD1. Germline-derived CDR1 and CDR2 are MDHEN and SYDVKM. With V trimmed by 6 bases and J by 10 bases, 9 bases remained unmatched. The CDR3 covers 14 residues.

V is TRBV29-1 and J is TRBJ1-2, with D tentatively TRBD1 (5 bases). The V and J ends lost 4 bases and 6 bases respectively, with 6 bases between them. CDR1 is SQVTM, CDR2 ANQGSEA, per germline. The CDR3 runs 10 residues. The CDR3 DNA is TGCAGCGTTGGGGGCGATGGCTACACCTTC. Residues: CSVGGDGYTF.

This chain links TRBV15 with TRBJ2-2, with D possibly being TRBD2 (5 bases). The CDR3 extends over 15 amino acids. Germline lookup yields CDR1 LNHNV and CDR2 YYDKDF (reference sequence). V was shortened by 0 bases and J by 4 bases, with 9 bases between the two germline ends. The CDR3 DNA follows: TGTGCCACCAGCAGAGATCTTCGGGGCACCGGGGAGCTGTTTTTT. Its translation is CATSRDLRGTGELFF.

The chain joins TRBV9 to TRBJ1-1; maybe TRBD1 (5 bases). The CDR3 covers 14 residues. From germline, CDR1 is SGDLS and CDR2 YYNGEE. The ends were cut back, 6 bases at V and 0 bases at J, with 12 bases in the middle. The CDR3 sequence: CASTLGVMNTEAFF. Here the CDR3 DNA reads TGTGCCAGCACCCTAGGGGTAATGAACACTGAAGCTTTCTTT.

V and J are TRBV2 and TRBJ2-2; 7 nucleotides line up with TRBD2. The germline CDR1 and CDR2 sequences are SNHLY and FYNNEI. The J segment lost 7 bases and the V segment lost 5 bases, leaving 1 base of the junction unmatched. This CDR3 contains 12 residues. The CDR3 DNA sequence: TGTGCCAGCAGTTGGACTAGCGGGGAGCTGTTTTTT. Translation: CASSWTSGELFF.

This clonotype was observed a single time. Mismatch with germline at one junction end may stem from a read error. This chain links TRBV9 with TRBJ2-1, with 7 positions matching TRBD1. This CDR3 is 15 amino acids long. In germline, CDR1 is SGDLS, CDR2 YYNGEE. The CDR3 region has the DNA TGTGCCGGCAGCGTAGGGACAGTCTCCTACAATGGGCAGTTCTTC. It yields the protein CAGSVGTVSYNGQFF. Combining the CDR3 with reference TRBV9 and TRBJ2-1 gives the whole variable domain DSGVTQTPKHLITATGQRVTLRCSPRSGDLSVYWYQQSLDQGLQFLIQYYNGEERAKGNILERFSAQQFPDLHSELNLSSLELGDSALYFCAGSVGTVSYNGQFFGPGTRLTVL.

This clonotype was counted many times. A single base separates this from a much larger clone, so it may be a read error. This rearrangement joins TRBV20-1 to TRBJ2-5, with 8 bases aligning to TRBD2. With 3 bases clipped from V and 7 bases from J, the junction kept 10 bases outside the gene matches. CDR1 is DFQATT, CDR2 SNEGSKA, per germline (reference sequence). The CDR3 extends over 14 amino acids. The CDR3 DNA reads as TGCAGTGCTAGGGGGGGACTAGACAAAGCGACCCAGTACTTC. This gives the protein CSARGGLDKATQYF.

The J gene is TRBJ1-2, the V gene TRBV5-5, with D tentatively TRBD1 (6 bases). The germline V gene has CDR1 SGHKS and CDR2 YYEKEE (reference sequence). Trimming pared 4 bases from V and 2 bases from J, leaving 6 bases between. CDR3 size: 12 residues. This CDR3 is CASSRGNYGYTF. The CDR3 nucleotides read TGTGCCAGCAGCAGGGGGAACTATGGCTACACCTTC.

The V and J genes are TRBV19 and TRBJ1-2; D is ambiguous. Per germline, CDR1 LNHDA and CDR2 SQIVND (reference sequence). The CDR3 totals 12 residues. Deletions cut 5 bases from V and 5 bases from J, with 9 bases between. The CDR3 region is CASSPGGYGYTF. CDR3 nucleotide sequence: TGTGCCAGTAGTCCGGGAGGTTATGGCTACACCTTC.

V is TRBV6-2 or TRBV6-3 and J is TRBJ1-1; 8 bases fit TRBD1. The CDR3 length is 14 residues. Germline CDR1 is MNHEY and CDR2 is SVGEGT. V was clipped by 2 bases and J by 4 bases; unmatched bases: 3. CDR3 protein: CASSYTTGVTEAFF. The CDR3 coding sequence is TGTGCCAGCAGTTACACGACAGGGGTCACTGAAGCTTTCTTT.

The table lists this clonotype with a few counts. This chain joins TRBV28 and TRBJ1-1; D unclear. Germline CDR1 MDHEN, CDR2 SYDVKM. Trimming removed 3 bases from V and 1 base from J, with 6 bases in between. The CDR3 contains 13 residues. The CDR3 region is CASSFFPNTEAFF. The CDR3 coding sequence is TGTGCCAGCAGTTTCTTCCCGAACACTGAAGCTTTCTTT. Full variable domain (rest looked up from reference TRBV28 and TRBJ1-1): DVKVTQSSRYLVKRTGEKVFLECVQDMDHENMFWYRQDPGLGLRLIYFSYDVKMKEKGDIPEGYSVSREKKERFSLILESASTNQTSMYLCASSFFPNTEAFFGQGTRLTVV.

As regards this clonotype: No conserved phenylalanine or tryptophan is present at the end of the CDR3, so a read error is the likely explanation. The chain joins TRBV5-5 to TRBJ2-7, with 7 bases that match TRBD2. The CDR3 has 13 amino acids. Unmatched junction bases numbered 8, after V lost 6 bases and J lost 5 bases. Germline V gene sequence: CDR1 SGHKS, CDR2 YYEKEE (reference sequence). The CDR3 DNA reads as TGTGCCAGCAATCGCGGGGGTGTCAACGAGCAGTACCTC. Amino acid sequence: CASNRGGVNEQYL.

This clonotype was detected once. The CDR3: CATSDGGGPSGNTIYF. DNA of the CDR3: TGTGCCACCAGTGATGGGGGAGGGCCCTCTGGAAACACCATATATTTT. This sequence joins TRBV24-1 and TRBJ1-3; a possible D gene is TRBD1 (5 bases). The ends were cut back, 3 bases at V and 0 bases at J, with 11 bases in the middle. Looked up from germline, CDR1 is KGHDR and CDR2 is SFDVKD. This CDR3 region has 16 residues.

The chain has TRBV27 and TRBJ1-3; no definite D call. V dropped 6 bases and J dropped 4 bases, with 10 bases sitting between them. CDR3 length: 13 amino acids. Germline V gene lookup returns CDR1 MNHEY and CDR2 SMNVEV (reference sequence). CDR3 residues: CASSSPGGNTIYF. In DNA form, the CDR3 reads TGTGCCAGCAGCTCCCCCGGGGGAAACACCATATATTTT.

This sequence joins TRBV20-1 and TRBJ2-5; D is undetermined. Germline V lookup: CDR1 DFQATT, CDR2 SNEGSKA (reference sequence). V dropped 0 bases and J dropped 1 base, with 12 bases sitting between them. The CDR3 is made up of 15 amino acids. The CDR3 region is CSARDRKAGQETQYF. CDR3 DNA sequence: TGCAGTGCTAGAGATCGTAAGGCAGGCCAAGAGACCCAGTACTTC.

V and J are TRBV9 and TRBJ2-5; D is uncertain. This CDR3 contains 12 residues. Trimming took 0 bases from V and 7 from J, leaving 7 bases between them. Per germline, CDR1 SGDLS and CDR2 YYNGEE. This CDR3 reads CASSVALGTQYF. CDR3 DNA sequence: TGTGCCAGCAGCGTAGCTTTAGGGACCCAGTACTTC.

The chain recombines TRBV5-1 with TRBJ2-7; D gene ambiguous. There are 12 residues in the CDR3. Germline V gene lookup returns CDR1 SGHRS and CDR2 YFSETQ. V was pared by 1 base and J by 11 bases, with 13 bases between. The CDR3 sequence: CASSLNEFSKYF. The CDR3 region has the DNA TGCGCCAGCAGCTTGAACGAATTTTCAAAGTACTTC.

A remark on this clonotype: The CDR3 end shows no conserved phenylalanine or tryptophan, and so a read error is likely. Because the CDR3's place on the DNA is in doubt, the DNA is left out and the CDR3 is given as listed by TCRdb. The chain recombines TRBV4-1 with TRBJ1-3; the D call of TRBD1 is as the table states it, not checked on the DNA. The CDR3 totals 10 residues, both ends included. The germline CDR1 and CDR2 sequences are MGHRA and YSYEKL. The CDR3 reads CASSQVTGEL.

This clonotype was detected many times. V gene TRBV4-1 combines with J gene TRBJ1-1; no clear D. V was shortened by 2 bases and J by 2 bases, with 6 bases between the two germline ends. Germline CDR1 reads MGHRA; CDR2 reads YSYEKL. This CDR3 has 13 amino acids. CDR3 nucleotide sequence: TGCGCCAGCAGCCAAACCCTCAACACTGAAGCTTTCTTT. It encodes CASSQTLNTEAFF.

Details on this clonotype: The germline gene is not matched at one end of the junction; a read error may be the cause. This rearrangement joins TRBV5-1 to TRBJ2-1; D may match TRBD1 or TRBD2 (5 bases each). Germline V gene lookup returns CDR1 SGHRS and CDR2 YFSETQ. The CDR3 runs to 13 residues. This chain's CDR3 is CASSSMPGLEQFF. The CDR3 DNA reads TGTGCCAGCAGCTCGATGCCGGGGCTAGAGCAGTTCTTC.